This record covers a single T cell receptor (beta chain). How the authors handled the data: Counts of nucleated cells, estimated from reference gene primer amplification, were obtained. The table came from immunoSEQ multiplex PCR; TCRdb's copy has only in-frame clones and leaves some out. V and J calls and clone size follow that table, whereas D and trimming were derived from the DNA. Among around 220,000 clones listed, around 91% were seen once. The data derive from a study of blood T cell repertoires in COVID-19. On the study more broadly: Acute and convalescent COVID-19 specimens originated in the United States, Italy and Spain. Sources were T cells, B-cell-depleted T cells, or PBMCs; the material itself was cDNA or gDNA.

Participant-reported clinical history was the basis for cohort assignment. The clonotype originates from a man younger than 45 who had been exposed to COVID-19. Sequencing was performed on PBMCs or T cells enriched from blood (not recorded which).

CDR3 DNA: TGTGCCAGCTCCCCGGACAGGGGGTCGTCTGGCTACACCTTC. Translated: CASSPDRGSSGYTF. The chain is built from TRBV18 and TRBJ1-2, with 10 bases that match TRBD1. From germline, CDR1 is KGHSH and CDR2 LQKENI. The CDR3 is 14 residues long. V lost 6 bases, J lost 7 bases, and 8 bases stayed unmatched. Combining the CDR3 with reference TRBV18 and TRBJ1-2 gives the whole variable domain NAGVMQNPRHLVRRRGQEARLRCSPMKGHSHVYWYRQLPEEGLKFMVYLQKENIIDESGMPKERFSAEFPKEGPSILRIQQVVRGDSAAYFCASSPDRGSSGYTFGSGTRLTVV.